This T cell receptor beta chain derives from a study of blood T cell repertoires in COVID-19. Study-level background: Acute and convalescent COVID-19 specimens originated in the United States, Italy and Spain. Sources were T cells, B-cell-depleted T cells, or PBMCs; the material itself was cDNA or gDNA.

Seattle cases were enrolled at active infection and followed longitudinally. The authors' processing: Amplification with reference gene primers provided the estimates of nucleated cell counts. Profiling relied on immunoSEQ multiplex PCR, and the TCRdb table lists in-frame clones only, not all of them. The V and J calls and the clone size are those of that table, but D and trimming were determined from the DNA. Found here are approximately 150,000 clones, 70% to 80% of them singletons; the top ten hold around 8%. The CDR3 sequence is 12 residues long. Per the germline V gene, CDR1 is MNHEY and CDR2 is SMNVEV (reference sequence). V lost 6 bases and J 4 bases, leaving 7 bases between the germline ends.

The TCR comes from a woman aged 60 to 75 with COVID-19, enrolled during active disease. The sequencing input was peripheral blood. The chain couples TRBV27 to TRBJ2-1; D remains unclear. CDR3 in DNA: TGTGCCAGCAGCTCCTTTTACAATGAGCAGTTCTTC. It yields the protein CASSSFYNEQFF.